Listed here are 25 T cell receptor beta chains from one sample, sequenced in a study of blood T cell repertoires in COVID-19. Method: immunoSEQ multiplex PCR; TCRdb's copy keeps in-frame clones and lacks some. The repertoire holds about 170,000 clones, roughly 84% seen once, with roughly 2.6% in the top ten. The sample taken for sequencing was peripheral blood. These receptors were collected from a human donor with acute or convalescent COVID-19. The donor label of this sample is uncertain.

This chain links TRBV28 with TRBJ1-5, with 8 positions matching TRBD1. There are 15 residues in the CDR3. The germline gives CDR1 MDHEN, CDR2 SYDVKM. Trimming cost V 8 bases and J 3 bases; bases outside gene matches: 9. The CDR3 nucleotides read TGTGCCAGCTCCCTAAGGACAGGGTACAATCAGCCCCAGCATTTT. Translated: CASSLRTGYNQPQHF.

The chain combines TRBV29-1 with TRBJ2-6; 9 nucleotides agree with TRBD1. CDR3 length: 17 residues. CDR1 and CDR2 (germline): SQVTM, ANQGSEA. V shed 3 bases and J 2 bases; nucleotides not matched to a gene: 8. The CDR3 protein is CSVDPGQGLTGANVLTF. The CDR3 DNA follows: TGCAGCGTTGATCCCGGACAGGGGCTAACTGGGGCCAACGTCCTGACTTTC.

J is TRBJ2-7 and V is TRBV6-5, with 7 bases fitting TRBD1. The CDR3 spans 13 residues. Trimming took 6 bases from V and 4 from J; bases not matched to a gene: 6. Germline CDR1 and CDR2: MNHEY and SVGAGI. DNA of the CDR3: TGTGCCAGCAGCCCGACAGGGATTTACGAGCAGTACTTC. Translated, it gives CASSPTGIYEQYF.

V usage is TRBV27 and J usage is TRBJ1-2; D might be TRBD1 (5 bases). V shed 5 bases and J shed 6 bases, with 10 bases lying between them. The CDR3 is 12 amino acids. Germline V gives CDR1 MNHEY, CDR2 SMNVEV (reference sequence). The CDR3 region is CASSKQVHGYTF. CDR3 sequence (DNA): TGTGCCAGCAGTAAACAGGTCCATGGCTACACCTTC.

V is TRBV11-2 and J is TRBJ2-1, with D possibly matching TRBD2 (5 bases). CDR1 and CDR2 from the germline V gene are SGHAT and FQNNGV. The CDR3 loop spans 13 amino acids. V gave up 6 bases and J gave up 10 bases, with 16 bases separating them. The CDR3 DNA reads TGTGCCAGCAGTAGATCGACTGGCGGGGAGCAGTTCTTC. Amino acids: CASSRSTGGEQFF.

This clone has more than one count but fewer than ten. This chain uses TRBV30 with TRBJ1-2; D possibly corresponds to TRBD1 (5 bases). Germline V lookup: CDR1 GTSNPN, CDR2 SVGIG (reference sequence). The CDR3 sequence is 14 residues long. V lost 0 bases and J lost 2, with 10 bases in between. The CDR3 is CAWSVRAGNYGYTF. Written as DNA, the CDR3 is TGTGCCTGGAGTGTACGGGCAGGGAACTATGGCTACACCTTC.

This clone was detected once. This chain uses TRBV11-1 with TRBJ2-1; tentatively, D is TRBD2 (6 bases). Germline V gene lookup returns CDR1 SGHAT and CDR2 FQDESV (reference sequence). The CDR3 is 13 residues long. The V and J ends lost 3 bases and 6 bases respectively, with 9 bases between them. The CDR3 sequence is CASSFRRVNEQFF. CDR3 DNA sequence: TGTGCCAGCAGCTTCCGGAGGGTCAATGAGCAGTTCTTC. The full variable domain, in which reference TRBV11-1 and TRBJ2-1 provide the parts outside the CDR3, is EAEVAQSPRYKITEKSQAVAFWCDPISGHATLYWYRQILGQGPELLVQFQDESVVDDSQLPKDRFSAERLKGVDSTLKIQPAELGDSAMYLCASSFRRVNEQFFGPGTRLTVL.

The chain carries TRBV21-1 and TRBJ1-2. TRBV21-1 is a pseudogene. CDR3 length: 14 residues. This chain's CDR3 is CASLEGGRPYGYTF. Written as DNA, the CDR3 is TGTGCCAGCCTCGAGGGGGGGCGCCCGTATGGCTACACCTTC.

V and J are TRBV30 and TRBJ1-6, with 11 bases lining up with TRBD1. The CDR3 covers 14 residues. V was pared by 3 bases and J by 10 bases, with 5 bases of the junction left unmatched. In germline, CDR1 is GTSNPN, CDR2 SVGIG (reference sequence). The CDR3 nucleotides read TGTGCCTGGAGACGGGGACAGGGGGAGTCACCCCTCCACTTT. This codes for CAWRRGQGESPLHF.

The chain has TRBV5-1 and TRBJ2-1; 11 nucleotides line up with TRBD1. J lost 0 bases, V lost 3 bases, and 5 bases had no gene match. The CDR3 is made up of 17 amino acids. Germline CDR1 and CDR2: SGHRS and YFSETQ. DNA for the CDR3: TGCGCCAGCAGCTGGGGGACAGGGGGACCCTCCTACAATGAGCAGTTCTTC. Its protein product is CASSWGTGGPSYNEQFF. Full variable domain (missing parts from reference TRBV5-1 and TRBJ2-1): KAGVTQTPRYLIKTRGQQVTLSCSPISGHRSVSWYQQTPGQGLQFLFEYFSETQRNKGNFPGRFSGRQFSNSRSEMNVSTLELGDSALYLCASSWGTGGPSYNEQFFGPGTRLTVL.

The chain combines TRBV2 with TRBJ1-5; tentatively, D is TRBD1 (6 bases). The CDR3 has 17 residues. Germline V gene lookup returns CDR1 SNHLY and CDR2 FYNNEI. V was shortened by 4 bases and J by 3 bases, with 19 bases between the two germline ends. This CDR3 reads CASSARRGGRDNQPQHF. The CDR3 nucleotides read TGTGCCAGCAGTGCTCGGAGAGGGGGAAGGGACAATCAGCCCCAGCATTTT.

This clone was counted between two and nine times. V and J are TRBV30 and TRBJ2-1, with 12 bases identical to TRBD2. This CDR3 is 15 amino acids long. Germline trimming cut 3 bases from V and 5 bases from J; bases unmatched to any gene: 5. The germline CDR1 and CDR2 sequences are GTSNPN and SVGIG (reference sequence). The CDR3 region is CAWRGGTSGHNEQFF. CDR3 coding DNA: TGTGCCTGGAGGGGCGGGACTAGCGGGCACAATGAGCAGTTCTTC.

The chain combines TRBV4-1 with TRBJ1-4, with 9 bases that match TRBD1. V gave up 4 bases and J gave up 8 bases; unmatched junction bases: 5. The germline V gene encodes CDR1 MGHRA and CDR2 YSYEKL. CDR3 length: 14 residues. In DNA, the CDR3 is TGCGCCAGCAGCCTCCGGGACAGGGAGGAAAAACTGTTTTTT. Protein sequence: CASSLRDREEKLFF.

The chain employs TRBV10-3 and TRBJ2-1; 15 bases are shared with TRBD2. Germline CDR1 reads ENHRY; CDR2 reads SYGVKD. Trimming removed 7 bases from V and 0 bases from J; junction bases left unmatched: 7. The CDR3 is 18 residues long. This CDR3 reads CAIKPGLAGGPSYNEQFF. The CDR3 nucleotides are TGTGCCATCAAACCGGGACTAGCGGGGGGCCCCTCCTACAATGAGCAGTTCTTC.

V gene TRBV10-3 combines with J gene TRBJ2-3, with 8 bases matching TRBD2. The germline gives CDR1 ENHRY, CDR2 SYGVKD. V lost 0 bases to trimming and J lost 3 bases; unmatched junction nucleotides: 5. CDR3 length: 16 residues. The CDR3 DNA reads as TGTGCCATCAGTGAGTCAGCGACTAGCGAAACAGATACGCAGTATTTT. It codes for CAISESATSETDTQYF.

The sample holds a few counts of this clone. In DNA form, the CDR3 reads TGTGCCAGCAGCTTAATGAGACAGGCCTACGAGCAGTACTTC. This sequence encodes CASSLMRQAYEQYF. This sequence joins TRBV11-1 and TRBJ2-7; D might be TRBD1 (6 bases). Deletions cut 2 bases from V and 2 bases from J, with 10 bases between. Germline loops: CDR1 SGHAT, CDR2 FQDESV (reference sequence). The CDR3 spans 14 residues. The full variable domain, its missing parts supplied by reference TRBV11-1 and TRBJ2-7, is EAEVAQSPRYKITEKSQAVAFWCDPISGHATLYWYRQILGQGPELLVQFQDESVVDDSQLPKDRFSAERLKGVDSTLKIQPAELGDSAMYLCASSLMRQAYEQYFGPGTRLTVT.

V usage is TRBV10-3 and J usage is TRBJ1-2, with 8 nucleotides matching TRBD1. CDR3 length equals 13 residues. With 10 bases clipped from V and 3 bases from J, the junction kept 7 bases outside the gene matches. Germline V lookup: CDR1 ENHRY, CDR2 SYGVKD. CDR3 DNA sequence: TGTGCCACTCACACAGGGGGGTACTATGGCTACACCTTC. Translating gives CATHTGGYYGYTF.

In nucleotides, the CDR3 is TGTGCCAGCAGCCGGTTACAGGGGGTAAACACTGAAGCTTTCTTT. Its protein product is CASSRLQGVNTEAFF. The chain couples TRBV6-6 to TRBJ1-1; 8 nucleotides align to TRBD1. Losses at the gene ends were 6 bases for V and 2 bases for J; bases not matched to a gene: 8. CDR3 size: 15 residues. Germline V gives CDR1 MNHNY, CDR2 SVGAGI (reference sequence).

The chain has TRBV29-1 and TRBJ2-1; D remains unclear. Germline V gene data show CDR1 as SQVTM and CDR2 as ANQGSEA. With 2 bases removed from V and 3 bases from J, the gap between germline ends came to 5 bases. The CDR3 totals 12 residues. This CDR3 reads CSVERHYNEQFF. CDR3 DNA: TGCAGCGTTGAACGACACTACAATGAGCAGTTCTTC.

The rearrangement uses TRBV9 and TRBJ2-1; possibly TRBD1 for D (5 bases). The V end lost 4 bases, the J end lost 10 bases, and 12 bases lay between the germline ends. Germline V gives CDR1 SGDLS, CDR2 YYNGEE. This CDR3 is built from 12 residues. The DNA for the CDR3 is TGTGCCAGCAGCATCTTAAAGGGGGAGCAGTTCTTC. It translates to CASSILKGEQFF.

This chain links TRBV2 with TRBJ1-2, with D uncertain. Trimming cost V 5 bases and J 8 bases, with 15 bases left between them. Germline CDR1 is SNHLY and CDR2 is FYNNEI. The CDR3 length is 13 residues. In DNA form, the CDR3 reads TGTGCCAGCAGTACTCGGGATTTAGGGGGCTACACCTTC. Protein product: CASSTRDLGGYTF. Looking up the rest from reference TRBV2 and TRBJ1-2 gives the full variable domain: EPEVTQTPSHQVTQMGQEVILRCVPISNHLYFYWYRQILGQKVEFLVSFYNNEISEKSEIFDDQFSVERPDGSNFTLKIRSTKLEDSAMYFCASSTRDLGGYTFGSGTRLTVV.

This clone was detected only once. The chain carries TRBV28 and TRBJ1-4; D possibly corresponds to TRBD1 (6 bases). The ends were cut back, 2 bases at V and 3 bases at J, with 7 bases in the middle. The CDR3 has 14 residues. Germline V gives CDR1 MDHEN, CDR2 SYDVKM. The CDR3: CASSLRQANEKLFF. CDR3 bases: TGTGCCAGCAGTTTACGACAGGCTAATGAAAAACTGTTTTTT.

This chain links TRBV21-1 with TRBJ2-7; TRBD1 was called by the table and not checked on the DNA. TRBV21-1 constitutes a pseudogene. The CDR3 is 16 amino acids. CDR3: CASRKGQGLSPYEQYF. Written as DNA, the CDR3 is TGTGCCAGCAGAAAAGGGCAGGGGTTATCCCCCTACGAGCAGTACTTC.

In this sample, this clone turned up a few times. V is TRBV4-1 and J is TRBJ1-6; TRBD1 matches at 9 bases. CDR1 and CDR2 (germline): MGHRA, YSYEKL. V shed 4 bases and J 7 bases; nucleotides not matched to a gene: 8. The CDR3 contains 16 residues. CDR3 DNA sequence: TGCGCCAGCAGCCCCATGGGACAGGGTAGGAATTCACCCCTCCACTTT. Residues: CASSPMGQGRNSPLHF.

The V and J genes are TRBV7-8 and TRBJ2-3; unclear D gene. CDR1 is SGHVS and CDR2 is FQNEAQ in the germline V gene. The CDR3 consists of 11 residues. Trimming left V 5 bases short and J 6 bases short, with 6 bases between. The CDR3 nucleotides are TGTGCCAGCAGCCCCCGGGATACGCAGTATTTT. The encoded protein is CASSPRDTQYF.